This T cell receptor (beta chain) derives from a study of monozygotic twins with inflammatory bowel disease. For each CDR3 protein, TCRdb gives one entry from its re-call of the 5' RACE reads, without DNA. There are about 210,000 distinct CDR3 sequences in the sample, with under 8.5% held by the top ten. The sequence was obtained from a human donor with ulcerative colitis or Crohn's disease, or a healthy co-twin of an affected twin (not recorded which). The sequencing sample was made of blood.

Here the CDR3 reads CASSLWEGDRPEGYTF. The chain links TRBV12-3 or TRBV12-4 to TRBJ1-2; TCRdb picks TRBD1, but there is no DNA to check that call. This CDR3 has 16 amino acids.